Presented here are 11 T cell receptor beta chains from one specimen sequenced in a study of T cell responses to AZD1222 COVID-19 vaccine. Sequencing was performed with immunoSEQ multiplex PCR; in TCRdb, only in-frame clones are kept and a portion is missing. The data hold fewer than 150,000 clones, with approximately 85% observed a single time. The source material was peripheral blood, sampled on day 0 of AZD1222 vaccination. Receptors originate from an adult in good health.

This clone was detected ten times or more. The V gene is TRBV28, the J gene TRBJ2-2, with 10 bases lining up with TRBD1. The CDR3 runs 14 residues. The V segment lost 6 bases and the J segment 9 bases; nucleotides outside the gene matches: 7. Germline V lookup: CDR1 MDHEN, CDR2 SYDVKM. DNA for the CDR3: TGTGCCAGCAGCGGGACAGGGGTGACGAGGGAGCTGTTTTTT. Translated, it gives CASSGTGVTRELFF.

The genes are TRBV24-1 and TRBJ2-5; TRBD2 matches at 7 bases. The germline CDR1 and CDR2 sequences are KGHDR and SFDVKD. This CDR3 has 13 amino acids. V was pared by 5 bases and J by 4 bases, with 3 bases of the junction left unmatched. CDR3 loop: CATSVGGGETQYF. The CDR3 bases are TGTGCCACCAGTGTTGGGGGGGGAGAGACCCAGTACTTC.

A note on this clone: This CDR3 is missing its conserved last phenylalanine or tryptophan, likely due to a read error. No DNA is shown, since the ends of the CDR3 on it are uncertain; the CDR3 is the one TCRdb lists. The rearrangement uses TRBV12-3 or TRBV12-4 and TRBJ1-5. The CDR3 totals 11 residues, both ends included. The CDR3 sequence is CASSLWTRIIT.

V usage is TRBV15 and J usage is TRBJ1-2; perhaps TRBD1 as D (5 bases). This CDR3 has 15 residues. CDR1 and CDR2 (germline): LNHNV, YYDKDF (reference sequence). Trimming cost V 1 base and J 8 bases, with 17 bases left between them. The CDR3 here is CATSRALGGTKGYTF. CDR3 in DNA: TGTGCCACCAGCAGAGCCCTTGGGGGAACTAAGGGCTACACCTTC.

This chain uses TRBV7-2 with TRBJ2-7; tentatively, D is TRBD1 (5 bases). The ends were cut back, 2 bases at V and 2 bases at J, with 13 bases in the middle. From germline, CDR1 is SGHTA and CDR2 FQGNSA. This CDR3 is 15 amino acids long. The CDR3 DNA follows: TGTGCCAGCAGCTTACAGTCAGGGATTACCTACGAGCAGTACTTC. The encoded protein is CASSLQSGITYEQYF.

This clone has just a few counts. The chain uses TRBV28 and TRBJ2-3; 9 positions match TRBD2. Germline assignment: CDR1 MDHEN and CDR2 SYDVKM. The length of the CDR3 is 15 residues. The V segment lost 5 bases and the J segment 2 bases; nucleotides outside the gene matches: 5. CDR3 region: CASSGSGGPTDTQYF. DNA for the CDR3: TGTGCCAGCAGTGGTAGCGGGGGACCCACAGATACGCAGTATTTT. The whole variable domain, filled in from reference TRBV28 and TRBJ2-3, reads DVKVTQSSRYLVKRTGEKVFLECVQDMDHENMFWYRQDPGLGLRLIYFSYDVKMKEKGDIPEGYSVSREKKERFSLILESASTNQTSMYLCASSGSGGPTDTQYFGPGTRLTVL.

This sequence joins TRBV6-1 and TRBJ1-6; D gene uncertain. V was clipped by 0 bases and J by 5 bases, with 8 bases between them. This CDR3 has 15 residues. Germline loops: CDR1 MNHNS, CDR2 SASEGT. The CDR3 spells CASSEARLHNSPLHF. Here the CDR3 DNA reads TGTGCCAGCAGTGAAGCGAGGCTACATAATTCACCCCTCCACTTT.

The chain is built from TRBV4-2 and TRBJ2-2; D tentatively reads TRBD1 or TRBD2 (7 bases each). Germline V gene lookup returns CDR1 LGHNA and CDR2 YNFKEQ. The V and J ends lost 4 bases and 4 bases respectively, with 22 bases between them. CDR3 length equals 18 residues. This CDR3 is CASSRNWEGAIGTGELFF. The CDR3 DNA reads TGTGCCAGCAGCCGCAATTGGGAGGGGGCCATAGGCACCGGGGAGCTGTTTTTT.

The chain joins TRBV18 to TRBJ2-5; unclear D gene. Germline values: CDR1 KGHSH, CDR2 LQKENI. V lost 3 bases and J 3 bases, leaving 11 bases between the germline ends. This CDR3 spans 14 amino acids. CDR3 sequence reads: CASSPNGPKETQYF. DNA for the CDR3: TGTGCCAGCTCACCCAACGGGCCGAAAGAGACCCAGTACTTC.

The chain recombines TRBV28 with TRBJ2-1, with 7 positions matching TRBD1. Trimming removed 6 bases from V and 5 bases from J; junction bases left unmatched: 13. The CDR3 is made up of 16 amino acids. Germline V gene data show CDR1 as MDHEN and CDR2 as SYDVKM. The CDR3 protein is CASRAHPGTDNNEQFF. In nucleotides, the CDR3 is TGTGCCAGCAGAGCCCACCCCGGGACAGATAACAATGAGCAGTTCTTC.

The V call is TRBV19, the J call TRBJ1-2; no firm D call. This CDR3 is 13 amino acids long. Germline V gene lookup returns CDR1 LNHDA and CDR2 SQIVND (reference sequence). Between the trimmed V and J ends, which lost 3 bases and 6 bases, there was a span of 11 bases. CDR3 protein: CASSIFGGDGYTF. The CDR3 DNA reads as TGTGCCAGTAGTATCTTCGGTGGAGATGGCTACACCTTC.